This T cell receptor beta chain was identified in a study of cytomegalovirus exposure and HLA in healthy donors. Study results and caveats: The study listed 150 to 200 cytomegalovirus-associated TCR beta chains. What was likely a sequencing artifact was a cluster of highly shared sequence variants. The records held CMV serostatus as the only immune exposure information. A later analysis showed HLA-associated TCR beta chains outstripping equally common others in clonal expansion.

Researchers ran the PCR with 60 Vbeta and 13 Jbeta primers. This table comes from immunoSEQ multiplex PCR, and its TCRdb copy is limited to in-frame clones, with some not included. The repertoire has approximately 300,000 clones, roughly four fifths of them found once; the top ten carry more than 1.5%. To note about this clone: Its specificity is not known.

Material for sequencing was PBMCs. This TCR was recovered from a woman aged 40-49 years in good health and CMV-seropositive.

The CDR3 loop is CASGLYIDTQYF. The CDR3 DNA is TGTGCCAGCGGACTATATATCGATACGCAGTATTTT. The V call is TRBV11-3, the J call TRBJ2-3; maybe TRBD2 (6 bases). V lost 8 bases and J 6 bases, leaving 12 bases between the germline ends. The CDR3 contains 12 residues. Germline lookup yields CDR1 SGHNT and CDR2 YENEEA. Together with reference TRBV11-3 and TRBJ2-3, the CDR3 gives the full variable domain: EAGVVQSPRYKIIEKKQPVAFWCNPISGHNTLYWYLQNLGQGPELLIRYENEEAVDDSQLPKDRFSAERLKGVDSTLKIQPAELGDSAVYLCASGLYIDTQYFGPGTRLTVL.